The rows below give T cell receptor beta chains drawn from one sample of a study of shared clonotypes between healthy human individuals. Clones were sequenced by immunoSEQ multiplex PCR, and TCRdb holds only the in-frame ones, with some missing. The table records roughly 850,000 clones, around 96% of them present only once. What was sequenced was naive CD8+ T cells sorted from blood. These receptor sequences come from a man aged 25-45 years in good health. Both conserved end residues are part of each CDR3. D genes are given only for firm matches.

>TRBJ2-1|TRBD2|TRBV28
TGTGCCAGCAGTTTAGCTAGCGGGAGGGCCAATTGGCACAATGAGCAGTTCTTC
CASSLASGRANWHNEQFF
>TRBJ1-5|.|TRBV5-5
TGTGCCAGCAGCTACAGGGTAACTCAGCCCCAGCATTTT
CASSYRVTQPQHF
>TRBJ1-5|.|TRBV27
TGTGCCAGCAGTGGGGGGCAGGGCGGGCAGCCCCAGCATTTT
CASSGGQGGQPQHF
>TRBJ2-7|.|TRBV7-9
TGTGCCAGCAGCTACAAGGGGGAGCCCTACGAGCAGTACTTC
CASSYKGEPYEQYF
>TRBJ1-4|.|TRBV4-1
TGCGCCAGCAGCCAAGATGGGATTGAGGGTGAAAAACTGTTTTTT
CASSQDGIEGEKLFF
>TRBJ1-4|.|TRBV11-2
TGTGCCAGCACCCACGACAGTTCTCAGCGAAAACTGTTTTTT
CASTHDSSQRKLFF
>TRBJ2-2|TRBD1|TRBV11-2
TGTGCCAGCAGCTTATGGGGCAGGGGGCCGACCGGGGAGCTGTTTTTT
CASSLWGRGPTGELFF
>TRBJ1-1|.|TRBV5-1
TGCGCCAGCAGCTTGGTTTCCCCGGACAGTGAAGCTTTCTTT
CASSLVSPDSEAFF
>TRBJ1-5|.|TRBV5-8
TGTGCCAGCAACTTGATCCAAGGGGAACAGCCCCAGCATTTT
CASNLIQGEQPQHF
>TRBJ2-7|TRBD2|TRBV19
TGTGCCAGTAGTTTGCGGGGGGCCTACGAGCAGTACTTC
CASSLRGAYEQYF
>TRBJ2-3|.|TRBV28
TGTGCCAGCAGTTTCCCAGGGTCCTCAGATACGCAGTATTTT
CASSFPGSSDTQYF
>TRBJ2-7|.|TRBV27
TGTGCCAGCAGTTACCGAGGCCCTTACGAGCAGTACTTC
CASSYRGPYEQYF
>TRBJ2-7|TRBD2|TRBV13
TGTGCCAGCAGCGCGGGACTAGCGGACTCCTACGAGCAGTACTTC
CASSAGLADSYEQYF